This T cell receptor beta chain was found in a study of T-cell reconstitution after alpha-beta-depleted transplantation in children. The study, taken as a whole, reports: In patients about two months after transplant, alpha-beta T cells reportedly arose from several hundred expanded graft clones. After one year, T-cell counts and TCRbeta diversity mostly came from new T cells. High day-60 TCRbeta diversity in some patients came from surviving recipient T cells and thymic progenitors.

Per the germline V gene, CDR1 is SQVTM and CDR2 is ANQGSEA. J was trimmed by 7 bases and V by 4 bases; bases with no gene match: 4. There are 13 residues in the CDR3. Preparation of the TCRbeta library involved a method that used unique molecular identifiers. TCRdb used MiXCR to reprocess the PCR reads, holding one entry per CDR3 protein. The sample contains roughly 100,000 distinct CDR3 sequences, approximately 6% of which appear only once. As for this clonotype: Its antigen remains unknown.

The rearrangement links TRBV29-1 to TRBJ2-4, with 10 nucleotides matching TRBD1. This sequence was found in a female patient between 2 and 15 years old who had a stem cell transplant for Fanconi anemia, so the T cells may come from the graft donor. Source: PBMCs, mostly from graft donor cells, taken 60 days after TCRalphabeta/CD19-depleted stem cell transplant. The CDR3 is CSVAPGQGNIQYF. The DNA for the CDR3 is TGCAGCGTTGCTCCGGGACAGGGGAACATTCAGTACTTC.